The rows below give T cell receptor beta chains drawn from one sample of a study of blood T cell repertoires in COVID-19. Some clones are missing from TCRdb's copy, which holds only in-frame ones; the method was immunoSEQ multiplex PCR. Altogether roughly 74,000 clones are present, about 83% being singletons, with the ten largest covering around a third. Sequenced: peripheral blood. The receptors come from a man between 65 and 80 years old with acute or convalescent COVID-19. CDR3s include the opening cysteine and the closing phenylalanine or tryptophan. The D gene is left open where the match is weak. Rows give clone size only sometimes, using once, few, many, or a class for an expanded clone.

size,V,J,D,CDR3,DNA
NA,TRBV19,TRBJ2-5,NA,CASSPTDSQETQYF,TGTGCCAGTAGTCCAACGGACAGCCAAGAGACCCAGTACTTC
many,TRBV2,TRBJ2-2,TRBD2,CASSPGLVAGELFF,TGTGCCAGCAGCCCGGGACTAGTAGCCGGGGAGCTGTTTTTT
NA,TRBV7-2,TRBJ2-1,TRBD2,CASSGGLAGAGEQFF,TGTGCCAGCAGCGGGGGACTAGCGGGGGCCGGGGAGCAGTTCTTC
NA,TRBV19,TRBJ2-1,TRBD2,CASSISKLAGGSNEQFF,TGTGCCAGTAGTATATCCAAACTAGCGGGAGGATCTAATGAGCAGTTCTTC
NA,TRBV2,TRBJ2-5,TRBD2,CASRRTSGEETQYF,TGTGCCAGCAGGAGGACTAGCGGTGAAGAGACCCAGTACTTC
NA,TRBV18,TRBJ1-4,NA,CASSPLARIATNEKLFF,TGTGCCAGCTCACCACTCGCCAGGATCGCAACTAATGAAAAACTGTTTTTT
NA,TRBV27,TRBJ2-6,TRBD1,CASSFRQGDSGANVLTF,TGTGCCAGCAGTTTTCGACAGGGAGACTCTGGGGCCAACGTCCTGACTTTC
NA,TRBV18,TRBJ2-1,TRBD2,CASSPTSGGSSSYNEQFF,TGTGCCAGCTCACCGACTAGCGGGGGATCTAGCTCCTACAATGAGCAGTTCTTC
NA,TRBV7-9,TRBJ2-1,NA,CASSLDAVGAEQFF,TGTGCCAGCAGCTTAGACGCGGTCGGTGCCGAGCAGTTCTTC
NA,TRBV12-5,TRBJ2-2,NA,CASVRGGAGELFF,TGTGCTAGTGTTCGTGGCGGCGCCGGGGAGCTGTTTTTT
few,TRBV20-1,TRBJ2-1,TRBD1,CSASDRAVGSYNEQFF,TGCAGTGCTAGTGACAGGGCCGTAGGGTCCTACAATGAGCAGTTCTTC
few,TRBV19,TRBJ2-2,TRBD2,CASSQGLAGAANTGELFF,TGTGCCAGTAGCCAAGGACTAGCGGGAGCGGCGAACACCGGGGAGCTGTTTTTT
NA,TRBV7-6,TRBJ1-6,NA,CASSLTAENSPLHF,TGTGCCAGCAGCTTAACAGCGGAAAATTCACCCCTCCACTTT
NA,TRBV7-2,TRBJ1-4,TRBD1,CASSPGLQGLNEKLFF,TGTGCCAGCAGCCCAGGACTACAGGGGCTCAATGAAAAACTGTTTTTT
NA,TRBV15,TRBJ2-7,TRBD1,CATSSYRGLDNEQYF,TGTGCCACCAGCAGCTACAGGGGGCTGGACAACGAGCAGTACTTC
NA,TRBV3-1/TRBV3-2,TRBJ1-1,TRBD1,CASSQDYRQGAASTEAFF,TGTGCCAGCAGCCAAGATTATAGGCAGGGGGCAGCGAGCACTGAAGCTTTCTTT
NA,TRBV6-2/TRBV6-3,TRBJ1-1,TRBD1,CASSYSALQGASTEAFF,TGTGCCAGCAGTTACTCGGCTTTACAGGGGGCGTCCACTGAAGCTTTCTTT
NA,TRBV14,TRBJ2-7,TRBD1,CASSQYWTGRYEQYF,TGTGCCAGCAGCCAATACTGGACAGGGCGGTACGAGCAGTACTTC
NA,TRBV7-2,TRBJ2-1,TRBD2,CASSPSSGIDNEQFF,TGTGCCAGCAGCCCTTCTAGCGGGATAGACAATGAGCAGTTCTTC
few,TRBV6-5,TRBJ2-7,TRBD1,CASRGTGSPYEQYF,TGTGCCAGCAGAGGGACAGGGTCCCCCTACGAGCAGTACTTC
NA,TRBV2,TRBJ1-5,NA,CASTAGYSNQPQHF,TGTGCCAGCACTGCAGGTTATAGCAATCAGCCCCAGCATTTT
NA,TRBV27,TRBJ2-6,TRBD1,CATRGQGAAGANVLTF,TGTGCCACCCGGGGACAGGGTGCTGCTGGGGCCAACGTCCTGACTTTC
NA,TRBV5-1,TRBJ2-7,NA,CASSFSSYEQYF,TGCGCCAGCAGCTTCTCCTCCTACGAGCAGTACTTC
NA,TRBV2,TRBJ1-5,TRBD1,CASRTGGGQPQHF,TGTGCCAGCAGAACAGGGGGGGGCCAGCCCCAGCATTTT
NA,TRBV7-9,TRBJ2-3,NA,CASSPRTRSTDTQYF,TGTGCCAGCAGCCCGCGAACTAGAAGCACAGATACGCAGTATTTT
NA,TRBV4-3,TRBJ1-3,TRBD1,CASSQVRTGKLSGNTIYF,TGCGCCAGCAGCCAGGTTAGGACAGGGAAGCTCTCTGGAAACACCATATATTTT
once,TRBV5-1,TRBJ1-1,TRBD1,CASSTQGENTEAFF,TGCGCCAGCAGCACACAGGGGGAGAACACTGAAGCTTTCTTT
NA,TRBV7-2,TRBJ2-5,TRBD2,CASSLGSGGLRPRETQYF,TGTGCCAGCAGCTTGGGTAGCGGGGGCCTCCGGCCCCGGGAGACCCAGTACTTC
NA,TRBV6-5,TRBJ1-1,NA,CASRTNSRNTEAFF,TGTGCCAGCAGAACAAATTCCCGAAACACTGAAGCTTTCTTT
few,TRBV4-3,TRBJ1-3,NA,CASSQDRGSGNTIYF,TGCGCCAGCAGCCAAGACAGGGGTTCTGGAAACACCATATATTTT
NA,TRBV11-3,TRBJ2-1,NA,CASSLGGAGRSYNEQFF,TGTGCCAGCAGCTTAGGAGGCGCCGGTAGGTCCTACAATGAGCAGTTCTTC
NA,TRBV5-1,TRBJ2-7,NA,CASSLEAGLREQYF,TGCGCCAGCAGCTTGGAGGCAGGGCTTCGGGAGCAGTACTTC
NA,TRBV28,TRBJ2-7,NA,CASKGTTTYEQYF,TGTGCCAGCAAGGGGACAACAACCTACGAGCAGTACTTC
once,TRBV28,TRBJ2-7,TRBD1,CASRQTGVTYEQYF,TGTGCCAGCAGGCAGACAGGGGTCACCTACGAGCAGTACTTC
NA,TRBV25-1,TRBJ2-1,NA,CASSEVLYNEQFF,TGTGCCAGCAGTGAAGTTTTATACAATGAGCAGTTCTTC
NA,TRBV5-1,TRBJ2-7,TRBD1,CASSPTTGYYEQYF,TGCGCCAGCAGCCCCACGACAGGGTACTACGAGCAGTACTTC
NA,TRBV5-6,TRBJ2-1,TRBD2,CASSLPSGAYNEQFF,TGTGCCAGCAGCTTGCCTAGCGGGGCCTACAATGAGCAGTTCTTC
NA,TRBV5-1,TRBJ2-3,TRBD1,CASSRDRQGDTQYF,TGCGCCAGCAGCCGGGACAGGCAAGGAGATACGCAGTATTTT
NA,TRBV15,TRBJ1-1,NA,CATSRFRDNVPEAFF,TGTGCCACCAGCAGGTTCCGGGACAACGTCCCTGAAGCTTTCTTT
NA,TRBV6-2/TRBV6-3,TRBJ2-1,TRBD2,CASSRAGERGNEQFF,TGTGCCAGCAGTAGGGCCGGGGAGCGGGGCAATGAGCAGTTCTTC
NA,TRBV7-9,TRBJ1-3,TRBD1,CASSQTGGPGNTIYF,TGTGCCAGCAGCCAGACAGGGGGCCCTGGAAACACCATATATTTT